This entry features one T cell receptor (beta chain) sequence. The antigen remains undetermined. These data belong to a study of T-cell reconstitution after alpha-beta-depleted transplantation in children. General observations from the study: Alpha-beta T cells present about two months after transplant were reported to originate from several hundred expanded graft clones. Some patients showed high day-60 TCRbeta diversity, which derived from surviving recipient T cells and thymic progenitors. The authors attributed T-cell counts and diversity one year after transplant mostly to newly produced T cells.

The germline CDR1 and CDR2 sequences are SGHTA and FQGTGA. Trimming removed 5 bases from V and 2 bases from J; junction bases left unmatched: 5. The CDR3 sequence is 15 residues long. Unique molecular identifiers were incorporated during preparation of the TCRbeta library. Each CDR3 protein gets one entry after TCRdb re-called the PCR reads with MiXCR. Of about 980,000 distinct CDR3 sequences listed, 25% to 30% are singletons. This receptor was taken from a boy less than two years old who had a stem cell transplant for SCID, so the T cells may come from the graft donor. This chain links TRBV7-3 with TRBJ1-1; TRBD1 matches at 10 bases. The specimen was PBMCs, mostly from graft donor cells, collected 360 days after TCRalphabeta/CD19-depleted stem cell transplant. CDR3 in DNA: TGTGCCAGCAGCACCCGGGACAGGGGTAACACTGAAGCTTTCTTT. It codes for CASSTRDRGNTEAFF.